A single sample is the source of the 10 T cell receptor beta chains below, sequenced in a study of cytomegalovirus exposure and HLA in healthy donors. Both 60 Vbeta primers and 13 Jbeta primers went into the PCR. This table comes from immunoSEQ multiplex PCR, and its TCRdb copy is limited to in-frame clones, with some not included. The table lists more than 110,000 clones, roughly 75% of them singletons, with 2.2% in the top ten. Specimen: PBMCs. The receptors come from a man aged 25-45 years in good health and CMV-seronegative.

In this sample, this clone turned up once. Other DNA sequences in the sample encode the same CDR3. The rearrangement links TRBV19 to TRBJ1-2; D may be TRBD1 (5 bases). Trimming shortened V by 3 bases and J by 2 bases, and 7 bases separated the two germline ends. Germline values: CDR1 LNHDA, CDR2 SQIVND (reference sequence). CDR3 length: 13 residues. The CDR3 DNA is TGTGCCAGTAGTATCCCAGGGAACTATGGCTACACCTTC. Amino acids: CASSIPGNYGYTF.

This chain connects TRBV7-9 to TRBJ1-4; D is undetermined. Per the germline V gene, CDR1 is SEHNR and CDR2 is FQNEAQ (reference sequence). The CDR3 length is 13 residues. Trimming removed 1 base from V and 7 bases from J, with 7 bases in between. The CDR3 nucleotides read TGTGCCAGCAGCTTAGACAGACCTGAAAAACTGTTTTTT. Protein: CASSLDRPEKLFF.

V is TRBV19 and J is TRBJ1-2; TRBD1 might be the D (6 bases). The germline gives CDR1 LNHDA, CDR2 SQIVND (reference sequence). Trimming shortened V by 4 bases and J by 6 bases, and 21 bases separated the two germline ends. This CDR3 comprises 16 residues. CDR3 in amino acids: CASSTDSMDSWDGYTF. Written as DNA, the CDR3 is TGTGCCAGTAGTACCGACTCCATGGACAGCTGGGATGGCTACACCTTC.

This clone showed up just a few times. V is TRBV5-8 and J is TRBJ2-7; D uncertain. CDR1 is SGHTS, CDR2 YDEGEE, per germline. Trimming removed 0 bases at V and 2 bases at J, with 9 bases between. The CDR3 is 14 residues long. The CDR3 DNA follows: TGTGCCAGCAGCTTGGTCGGTGTCCCCTACGAGCAGTACTTC. Protein product: CASSLVGVPYEQYF. Drawing the rest from reference TRBV5-8 and TRBJ2-7, the complete variable domain is EAGVTQSPTHLIKTRGQQATLRCSPISGHTSVYWYQQALGLGLQFLLWYDEGEERNRGNFPPRFSGRQFPNYSSELNVNALELEDSALYLCASSLVGVPYEQYFGPGTRLTVT.

The DNA for the CDR3 is TGTGCCAGCAGCCGGGACAGGGGTCAGCCCCAGCATTTT. It encodes CASSRDRGQPQHF. The rearrangement joins TRBV7-2 to TRBJ1-5; TRBD1 agrees at 10 bases. Germline V gives CDR1 SGHTA, CDR2 FQGNSA. The CDR3 contains 13 residues. V gave up 5 bases and J gave up 6 bases; unmatched junction bases: 1. Together with reference TRBV7-2 and TRBJ1-5, the CDR3 gives the full variable domain: GAGVSQSPSNKVTEKGKDVELRCDPISGHTALYWYRQSLGQGLEFLIYFQGNSAPDKSGLPSDRFSAERTGGSVSTLTIQRTQQEDSAVYLCASSRDRGQPQHFGDGTRLSIL.

The chain couples TRBV5-1 to TRBJ2-4; TRBD1 matches 7 bases. Trimming removed 2 bases from V and 6 bases from J; junction bases left unmatched: 5. CDR1 is SGHRS and CDR2 is YFSETQ in the germline V gene. The CDR3 loop spans 14 amino acids. CDR3 nucleotide sequence: TGCGCCAGCAGCTTCGACAGGGTGGGAAACATTCAGTACTTC. The encoded protein is CASSFDRVGNIQYF. Drawing the rest from reference TRBV5-1 and TRBJ2-4, the complete variable domain is KAGVTQTPRYLIKTRGQQVTLSCSPISGHRSVSWYQQTPGQGLQFLFEYFSETQRNKGNFPGRFSGRQFSNSRSEMNVSTLELGDSALYLCASSFDRVGNIQYFGAGTRLSVL.

V is TRBV6-6 and J is TRBJ1-1, with TRBD1 matching 7 bases. Germline V gene lookup returns CDR1 MNHNY and CDR2 SVGAGI (reference sequence). The trim removed 5 bases at V and 11 bases at J, leaving 11 bases unmatched. The CDR3 runs 13 residues. CDR3 protein: CASSLRDSPVAFF. In nucleotides, the CDR3 is TGTGCCAGCAGTCTCCGGGACAGCCCCGTCGCTTTCTTT.

This clone was detected a few times. The chain uses TRBV6-1 and TRBJ1-1; 8 bases fit TRBD1. The CDR3 loop spans 15 amino acids. Germline values: CDR1 MNHNS, CDR2 SASEGT. V lost 5 bases to trimming and J lost 5 bases; unmatched junction nucleotides: 10. The CDR3 is CASSRSRGLGTEAFF. CDR3 coding DNA: TGTGCCAGCAGTCGCTCCAGGGGGCTGGGGACTGAAGCTTTCTTT.

This chain connects TRBV9 to TRBJ2-1; tentatively, D is TRBD2 (5 bases). CDR1 is SGDLS, CDR2 YYNGEE, per germline. With 4 bases removed from V and 9 bases from J, the gap between germline ends came to 17 bases. This CDR3 has 14 residues. The chain's CDR3 is CASSSTNWAGEQFF. The CDR3 coding sequence is TGTGCCAGCAGCTCGACCAATTGGGCGGGTGAGCAGTTCTTC.

The V call is TRBV9, the J call TRBJ2-1; TRBD2 aligns across 9 bases. CDR1 SGDLS and CDR2 YYNGEE come from the germline V gene. The CDR3 spans 16 residues. J gave up 5 bases and V 0 bases, and 6 bases lay outside the gene matches. The CDR3 spells CASSVEGGRAHNEQFF. The DNA of the CDR3 is TGTGCCAGCAGCGTAGAGGGCGGGAGGGCCCACAATGAGCAGTTCTTC. Drawing the rest from reference TRBV9 and TRBJ2-1, the complete variable domain is DSGVTQTPKHLITATGQRVTLRCSPRSGDLSVYWYQQSLDQGLQFLIQYYNGEERAKGNILERFSAQQFPDLHSELNLSSLELGDSALYFCASSVEGGRAHNEQFFGPGTRLTVL.